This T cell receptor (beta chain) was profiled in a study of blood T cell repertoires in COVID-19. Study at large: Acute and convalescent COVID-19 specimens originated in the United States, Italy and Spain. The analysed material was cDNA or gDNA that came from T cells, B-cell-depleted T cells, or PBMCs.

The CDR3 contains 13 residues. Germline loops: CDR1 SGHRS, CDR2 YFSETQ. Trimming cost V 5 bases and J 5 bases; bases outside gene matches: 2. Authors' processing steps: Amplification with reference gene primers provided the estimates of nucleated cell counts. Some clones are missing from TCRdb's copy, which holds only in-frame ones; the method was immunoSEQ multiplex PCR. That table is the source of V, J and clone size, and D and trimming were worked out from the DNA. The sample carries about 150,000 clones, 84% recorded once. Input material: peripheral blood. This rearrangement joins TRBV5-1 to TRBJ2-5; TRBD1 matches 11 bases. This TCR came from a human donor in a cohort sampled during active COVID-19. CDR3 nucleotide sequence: TGCGCCAGCAGGGGGACAGGGGGTGAGACCCAGTACTTC. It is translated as CASRGTGGETQYF.